The clone carrying this T cell receptor beta chain was found many times. What it binds is not known. The V gene lost 6 bases and the J gene lost 2 bases, with 7 bases spanning the gap. The CDR3 is 13 residues long. This sample stems from a study of T cells after yellow fever vaccination. General study findings and limits: There was a possibility that FACS-sorted repertoires contained abundant clonotypes contaminating from the bulk population.

MiXCR was run by TCRdb on the 5' RACE reads, yielding one entry per CDR3 protein. The data show around 250,000 distinct CDR3 sequences, with 6.5% to 8.5% seen just once and about 0.85% held by the top ten. Sequencing used CD4+ T cells sorted from PBMCs, obtained 15 days after the yellow fever booster vaccination. This clonotype originated in a man aged 25 to 40 who received the YFV17D yellow fever vaccine. V is TRBV12-3 or TRBV12-4 and J is TRBJ2-2; perhaps TRBD1 as D (5 bases). The CDR3 sequence is CASSDRNTGELFF. The CDR3, as DNA: TGTGCCAGCAGCGACAGAAACACCGGGGAGCTGTTTTTT.